The next 19 T cell receptor beta chains were all read from a single sample in a study of T cells in Graves' hyperthyroidism and ophthalmopathy. Researchers amplified the TCR beta CDR3 regions from RNA transcripts. The TCR CDR3 was amplified in a first-round RT-PCR using the HTBI primer set. Using its own MiXCR run on the multiplex PCR reads, TCRdb lists one record per CDR3 protein. Here the sample spans 300,000 to 450,000 distinct CDR3 sequences, roughly 13% being singletons. Sequenced material: blood. These receptors were obtained from a woman between 18 and 30 years old with Graves' hyperthyroidism.

As to this clonotype: With a much larger clone just one base away, this may be a read error. The rearrangement links TRBV24-1 to TRBJ2-7; the D gene is possibly TRBD2 (5 bases). CDR3 size: 13 residues. Germline CDR1 is KGHDR and CDR2 is SFDVKD. The CDR3 here is CATGEGSSYEQYF. For the CDR3, the DNA is TGTGCCACCGGTGAGGGCAGCTCCTACGAGCAGTACTTC.

This clonotype was found many times. DNA for the CDR3: TGTGCCAGCAGCGTAGGGGGGACTTTCTCCTACAATGAGCAGTTCTTC. It yields the protein CASSVGGTFSYNEQFF. The chain joins TRBV9 to TRBJ2-1; weak D call: TRBD2 (6 bases). From germline, CDR1 is SGDLS and CDR2 YYNGEE. The CDR3 consists of 16 residues. V dropped 0 bases and J dropped 0 bases, with 10 bases sitting between them.

This clonotype was detected once. Being one base from a much bigger clone, this may be a read error. The chain recombines TRBV6-2 or TRBV6-3 with TRBJ2-1, with 8 positions matching TRBD1. The CDR3 length is 15 residues. Germline CDR1 reads MNHEY; CDR2 reads SVGEGT. V gave up 6 bases and J gave up 2 bases; unmatched junction bases: 6. CDR3 protein: CASRPWTGPYNEQFF. The CDR3 DNA is TGTGCCAGCAGGCCATGGACAGGGCCCTACAATGAGCAGTTCTTC.

The V call is TRBV19, the J call TRBJ2-1, with no clear D. The V end lost 0 bases, the J end lost 9 bases, and 9 bases lay between the germline ends. CDR1 and CDR2 from the germline V gene are LNHDA and SQIVND (reference sequence). CDR3 length equals 13 residues. CDR3 nucleotide sequence: TGTGCCAGTAGTATAGACCCCTCCCGTGAGCAGTTCTTC. Protein: CASSIDPSREQFF.

This clonotype was seen repeatedly, ten times or more. CDR3 protein: CASRTDYNEQFF. The CDR3, as DNA: TGTGCCAGCAGGACGGACTACAATGAGCAGTTCTTC. The rearrangement links TRBV28 to TRBJ2-1; no firm D call. Germline assignment: CDR1 MDHEN and CDR2 SYDVKM. This CDR3 is 12 amino acids long. The germline V and J ends were trimmed by 6 bases and 3 bases, with 6 bases remaining between them.

In this sample, this clonotype turned up many times. The CDR3 protein is CSAREGSSRQPQHF. The CDR3 DNA follows: TGCAGTGCTAGAGAAGGTAGCAGCCGGCAGCCCCAGCATTTT. This rearrangement joins TRBV20-1 to TRBJ1-5; D unresolved. Between the trimmed V and J ends, which lost 0 bases and 7 bases, there was a span of 13 bases. The CDR3 length is 14 residues. Germline CDR1 is DFQATT and CDR2 is SNEGSKA (reference sequence).

This clonotype was seen at least ten times. The J gene is TRBJ2-7, the V gene TRBV3-1, with D possibly TRBD2 on 6 matching bases. The germline V and J ends were trimmed by 1 base and 6 bases, with 10 bases remaining between them. CDR1 and CDR2 from the germline V gene are LGHDT and YNNKEL (reference sequence). This CDR3 is built from 13 residues. CDR3 DNA sequence: TGTGCCAGCAGCCAAGCGGGAGCAGGCGAGCAGTACTTC. Translation: CASSQAGAGEQYF.

This clonotype was observed many times. The chain recombines TRBV3-1 with TRBJ2-1; 8 positions agree with TRBD2. The germline V gene has CDR1 LGHDT and CDR2 YNNKEL (reference sequence). V lost 4 bases, J lost 4 bases, and 6 bases stayed unmatched. The CDR3 has 15 amino acids. The DNA for the CDR3 is TGTGCCAGCAGCCCGGGAGGGGCGGGATACAATGAGCAGTTCTTC. Its protein is CASSPGGAGYNEQFF.

This clonotype was seen ten or more times. The junction shows a germline mismatch at one end, possibly a read error. The V gene is TRBV7-2, the J gene TRBJ1-5, with unresolved D. The CDR3 length is 15 residues. From germline, CDR1 is SGHTA and CDR2 FQGNSA. The CDR3 sequence is CASSVMTGSSQPQHF. Written as DNA, the CDR3 is TGTGCCAGCAGTGTAATGACTGGGAGCAGTCAGCCCCAGCATTTT.

A few counts support this clonotype. This rearrangement joins TRBV6-1 to TRBJ1-2; 8 bases map to TRBD1. Germline values: CDR1 MNHNS, CDR2 SASEGT. This CDR3 is 17 amino acids long. V dropped 0 bases and J dropped 4; count of bases not matched to a gene: 10. The CDR3 bases are TGTGCCAGCAGTGAAGCGTTTCGGGCAGGGGGCGGCTATGGCTACACCTTC. The encoded protein is CASSEAFRAGGGYGYTF.

This clonotype was seen at least ten times. The chain links TRBV28 to TRBJ2-1, with D possibly being TRBD2 (6 bases). CDR3 length equals 14 residues. Trimming removed 7 bases at V and 3 bases at J, with 13 bases between. The germline gives CDR1 MDHEN, CDR2 SYDVKM. The CDR3 is CASKTGTFYNEQFF. CDR3 nucleotide sequence: TGTGCCAGCAAGACCGGGACTTTCTACAATGAGCAGTTCTTC.

About this clonotype: A junction end diverges from the germline sequence, so it may reflect a read error. This chain joins TRBV4-1 and TRBJ2-1, with 12 nucleotides matching TRBD2. The CDR3 consists of 16 residues. Germline V CDR1 and CDR2: MGHRA, YSYEKL. Here the CDR3 DNA reads TGCGCCAGCAGCCAAGCACTAGCGGGGGGTTACAATGAGCAGTCCTTC. It codes for CASSQALAGGYNEQSF.

The sample holds many counts of this clonotype. CDR3 region: CASSRDRETDTQYF. The CDR3 DNA sequence: TGTGCCAGCAGCCGGGACAGGGAAACAGATACGCAGTATTTT. The V call is TRBV13, the J call TRBJ2-3; TRBD1 matches at 9 bases. Looked up from germline, CDR1 is PRHDT and CDR2 is FYEKMQ (reference sequence). The trim removed 5 bases at V and 3 bases at J, leaving 3 bases unmatched. The CDR3 consists of 14 residues.

This clonotype was counted many times. CDR3 DNA sequence: TGCAGTTCGGGAGACGGGTATCGCGAGCAGTACTTC. Its protein product is CSSGDGYREQYF. The genes are TRBV20-1 and TRBJ2-7; a weak D match, TRBD2 (6 bases). The V end lost 8 bases, the J end lost 6 bases, and 17 bases lay between the germline ends. Germline V CDR1 and CDR2: DFQATT, SNEGSKA (reference sequence). The CDR3 covers 12 residues.

This clonotype was seen only a few times. The chain is built from TRBV24-1 and TRBJ2-1; 8 bases are shared with TRBD1. This CDR3 is built from 14 residues. Germline CDR1 and CDR2: KGHDR and SFDVKD. Unmatched junction bases numbered 4, after V lost 9 bases and J lost 1 base. This CDR3 reads CATAGTGSYNEQFF. CDR3 sequence (DNA): TGTGCCACCGCGGGGACAGGATCCTACAATGAGCAGTTCTTC.

This clonotype was seen many times. The V call is TRBV6-2 or TRBV6-3, the J call TRBJ2-2, with 8 bases aligning to TRBD1. Germline V gives CDR1 MNHEY, CDR2 SVGEGT. There are 14 residues in the CDR3. Trimming at V came to 5 bases and at J to 7 bases, leaving 6 bases not matched to a gene. The CDR3 DNA follows: TGTGCCAGCAGTCCGGACAGGGCAGGCGGGGAGCTGTTTTTT. This gives the protein CASSPDRAGGELFF.

As regards this clonotype: A read error is possible here, since a much larger clone lies one base away. V and J are TRBV28 and TRBJ2-7, with 10 nucleotides matching TRBD1. Germline V lookup: CDR1 MDHEN, CDR2 SYDVKM. This CDR3 is built from 15 residues. The CDR3 here is CACSTTGTGAYEQYF. The CDR3 region has the DNA TGTGCCTGCAGTACAACCGGGACAGGGGCCTACGAGCAGTACTTC.

V is TRBV11-2 and J is TRBJ2-3, with TRBD1 matching over 7 bases. Germline CDR1 SGHAT, CDR2 FQNNGV. The CDR3 runs to 13 residues. The V and J ends lost 5 bases and 6 bases, in that order; junction bases with no gene match: 5. The CDR3: CASSPDRADTQYF. The CDR3 bases are TGTGCCAGCAGCCCAGACAGGGCGGATACGCAGTATTTT.

This clonotype was observed many times. V is TRBV20-1 and J is TRBJ2-3, with D possibly being TRBD2 (7 bases). V was cut by 4 bases and J by 8 bases, with 19 bases left in between. Germline CDR1 DFQATT, CDR2 SNEGSKA (reference sequence). There are 14 residues in the CDR3. CDR3 nucleotides: TGCAGTGCTAATGAGGGGGGGCAGAAGGGTACGCAGTATTTT. Protein sequence: CSANEGGQKGTQYF.